Following are 32 T cell receptor beta chains from one sample sequenced in a study of post-analysis software for immune sequencing data (dated by TCRdb to between 2014 and 2017). What the work shows at the level of the full study, not this receptor alone: Patients showed significantly higher frequencies than controls for a handful of TRBV segments, among them TRBV5-6, TRBV5-1 and TRBV20-1.

Library preparation employed PCR. Sequencing took place on an Illumina HiSeq 2500. To reduce PCR and sequencing biases, unique molecular identifiers were incorporated into the TCR beta cDNA libraries. TCRdb handled the public reads itself, with Q25 trimming in fastp and clone calling in MiXCR, and kept productive beta chains. Each entry is one CDR3 protein sequence, shown with its most common DNA and genes. Counted in this sample were roughly 620,000 distinct CDR3 sequences; about 44% of them appeared once. In total, the top ten clones hold more than 1.5% of the sample. Their target antigens are unknown. The sequencing input was blood. The receptors come from a girl between 5 and 17 years old with multiple sclerosis.

The chain employs TRBV20-1 and TRBJ1-1; D gene ambiguous. Looked up from germline, CDR1 is DFQATT and CDR2 is SNEGSKA (reference sequence). The ends were cut back, 5 bases at V and 4 bases at J, with 20 bases in the middle. This CDR3 has 15 residues. CDR3 region: CSAPISTLRGTEAFF. The CDR3 DNA reads TGCAGTGCTCCTATTTCGACGCTGAGAGGCACTGAAGCTTTCTTT.

This sequence joins TRBV4-1 and TRBJ2-7, with 8 bases lining up with TRBD1. CDR1 is MGHRA, CDR2 YSYEKL, per germline. Unmatched junction bases numbered 10, after V lost 3 bases and J lost 3 bases. The CDR3 length is 16 residues. The CDR3 region has the DNA TGCGCCAGCAGCCAGACAGGGGCGGACCGCCGCTACGAGCAGTACTTC. Translation gives CASSQTGADRRYEQYF.

V gene TRBV20-1 combines with J gene TRBJ2-4; D remains ambiguous. The end of the DNA fits TRBJ2-7 better, so the J call may be wrong. The germline gives CDR1 DFQATT, CDR2 SNEGSKA (reference sequence). There are 15 residues in the CDR3. The CDR3, as DNA: TGCAGTGCTAGAGATTTTCGGGTCAGCTCCTACGAGCAGTACTTC. Translation gives CSARDFRVSSYEQYF.

This chain joins TRBV5-6 and TRBJ2-5; D gene ambiguous. Germline CDR1 and CDR2: SGHDT and YYEEEE. CDR3 length equals 12 residues. V lost 4 bases to trimming and J lost 5 bases, with 9 bases between them. Written as DNA, the CDR3 is TGTGCCAGCAGCACAACCCTGGAGACCCAGTACTTC. Its translation: CASSTTLETQYF.

The chain employs TRBV7-2 and TRBJ2-7, with 9 bases matching TRBD1. The DNA end is more similar to TRBJ2-5, so the J call may be wrong. The CDR3 is made up of 15 amino acids. CDR1 is SGHTA and CDR2 is FQGNSA in the germline V gene. The CDR3 DNA reads TGTGCCAGCAGCTTCACGGGACAGGGTAGGGAGACCCAGTACTTC. Encoded protein: CASSFTGQGRETQYF.

This clonotype was detected a few times. J is TRBJ2-7 and V is TRBV5-1; 8 bases are shared with TRBD1. Germline CDR1 and CDR2: SGHRS and YFSETQ. J gave up 7 bases and V 0 bases, and 3 bases lay outside the gene matches. This CDR3 is built from 13 residues. The DNA of the CDR3 is TGCGCCAGCAGCTTGGCAGGGGGCTCTGAGCAGTACTTC. Its protein is CASSLAGGSEQYF.

V gene TRBV7-2 combines with J gene TRBJ2-7, with D perhaps being TRBD1 or TRBD2 (7 bases each). Germline V lookup: CDR1 SGHTA, CDR2 FQGNSA. The V end lost 5 bases, the J end lost 0 bases, and 14 bases lay between the germline ends. The CDR3 covers 15 residues. As DNA, the CDR3 is TGTGCCAGCAGCCAGGGGGGGACCAGCTCCTACGAGCAGTACTTC. Its protein is CASSQGGTSSYEQYF.

The chain is built from TRBV6-5 and TRBJ2-3; 9 bases match TRBD2. Trimming at V came to 8 bases and at J to 1 base, leaving 7 bases not matched to a gene. CDR3 length: 15 residues. Germline V gene lookup returns CDR1 MNHEY and CDR2 SVGAGI. Here the CDR3 DNA reads TGTGCCAGCGGCGGGACTAGCCGTCGCACAGATACGCAGTATTTT. Residues: CASGGTSRRTDTQYF.

CDR3 loop: CASIEPSGEKLFF. DNA of the CDR3: TGTGCCAGCATCGAGCCTTCAGGAGAAAAACTGTTTTTT. The chain uses TRBV2 and TRBJ1-4; no clear D gene. This CDR3 has 13 residues. CDR1 and CDR2 from the germline V gene are SNHLY and FYNNEI. V was cut by 7 bases and J by 8 bases, with 14 bases left in between.

This chain links TRBV5-4 with TRBJ1-2; possibly TRBD1 for D (5 bases). The CDR3 length is 14 residues. CDR1 is SGHNT and CDR2 is YYREEE in the germline V gene (reference sequence). The V end was cut by 3 bases, the J end by 8 bases, with 17 bases between. CDR3 region: CASSSGQGLTGYTF. The CDR3, as DNA: TGTGCCAGCAGCTCCGGCCAGGGCCTGACGGGCTACACCTTC.

As regards this clonotype: Compared with germline, one end of the junction differs, possibly owing to a read error. The genes are TRBV12-3 or TRBV12-4 and TRBJ1-2, with D possibly being TRBD1 (5 bases). The CDR3 is made up of 12 amino acids. The CDR3: CDSSSDSYGYTF. CDR3 in DNA: TGTGACAGCAGTTCCGACAGCTATGGCTACACCTTC.

The sample holds a few counts of this clonotype. V usage is TRBV12-3 or TRBV12-4 and J usage is TRBJ1-5; 7 bases are a match to TRBD1. The ends lost 5 bases at V and 2 bases at J; junction bases unmatched: 6. This CDR3 comprises 15 residues. The CDR3 DNA follows: TGTGCCAGCAGTCGCGACAGGGAGGGCAATCAGCCCCAGCATTTT. Protein: CASSRDREGNQPQHF.

This chain links TRBV4-1 with TRBJ2-1; D gene ambiguous. The CDR3 runs 13 residues. V was cut by 4 bases and J by 6 bases, with 10 bases left in between. Germline CDR1 and CDR2: MGHRA and YSYEKL. Written as DNA, the CDR3 is TGCGCCAGCAGCCCCAAGACGGGCAATGAGCAGTTCTTC. This encodes CASSPKTGNEQFF.

V is TRBV11-3 and J is TRBJ1-1; 7 positions match TRBD1. The CDR3 covers 17 residues. Germline loops: CDR1 SGHNT, CDR2 YENEEA. With V trimmed by 7 bases and J by 5 bases, 19 bases remained unmatched. In DNA, the CDR3 is TGTGCCAGCATCCCCCGGACAGGTGGAATGGGAGAGACTGAAGCTTTCTTT. Encoded protein: CASIPRTGGMGETEAFF. Complete variable domain (other parts from reference TRBV11-3 and TRBJ1-1): EAGVVQSPRYKIIEKKQPVAFWCNPISGHNTLYWYLQNLGQGPELLIRYENEEAVDDSQLPKDRFSAERLKGVDSTLKIQPAELGDSAVYLCASIPRTGGMGETEAFFGQGTRLTVV.

This clonotype was counted between two and nine times. The J gene is TRBJ1-1, the V gene TRBV4-1; unclear D gene. The CDR3 totals 16 residues. V gave up 0 bases and J gave up 6 bases, with 17 bases separating them. Germline V lookup: CDR1 MGHRA, CDR2 YSYEKL. The CDR3: CASSQDRAVQAPEAFF. DNA of the CDR3: TGCGCCAGCAGCCAAGATCGGGCGGTTCAGGCACCTGAAGCTTTCTTT.

The chain is built from TRBV10-3 and TRBJ2-1; perhaps D is TRBD1 or TRBD2 (6 bases each). V lost 11 bases, J lost 10 bases, and 15 bases lay in between. The CDR3 runs to 11 residues. The germline CDR1 and CDR2 sequences are ENHRY and SYGVKD. CDR3 sequence (DNA): TGTGCCTCCCTGAGGGGGGAGGAGCAGTTCTTC. Its translation is CASLRGEEQFF.

This chain connects TRBV10-3 to TRBJ2-5; possible D gene TRBD1, 6 bases. This CDR3 comprises 14 residues. Trimming stripped 6 bases from V and 4 bases from J, with 15 bases between. From germline, CDR1 is ENHRY and CDR2 SYGVKD. The CDR3 loop reads CAISGSRGRETQYF. The CDR3 nucleotides are TGTGCCATCAGCGGTTCCAGGGGCAGAGAGACCCAGTACTTC.

Details on this clonotype: A read error may account for a junction end that differs from germline. This sequence joins TRBV6-6 and TRBJ2-6; D not resolved. Germline V CDR1 and CDR2: MNHNY, SVGAGI (reference sequence). The length of the CDR3 is 15 residues. The CDR3 loop is CASSYVDSRANVLTF. As DNA, the CDR3 is TGTGCCAGCAGTTACGTAGACTCTCGGGCCAACGTCCTGACTTTC.

This clonotype was seen only a few times. The chain is built from TRBV29-1 and TRBJ2-3, with 10 positions matching TRBD1. CDR1 is SQVTM and CDR2 is ANQGSEA in the germline V gene. This CDR3 is 15 amino acids long. J was trimmed by 4 bases and V by 1 base; bases with no gene match: 5. This CDR3 is CSVEGRDRGPDTQYF. CDR3 nucleotide sequence: TGCAGCGTTGAAGGCCGCGACAGGGGGCCAGATACGCAGTATTTT.

The chain has TRBV20-1 and TRBJ2-1, with 8 bases that match TRBD1. Germline values: CDR1 DFQATT, CDR2 SNEGSKA (reference sequence). The ends lost 5 bases at V and 5 bases at J; junction bases unmatched: 5. The CDR3 has 13 residues. In DNA, the CDR3 is TGCAGTGCTGCCCGGGACAGGCACAATGAGCAGTTCTTC. Amino acid sequence: CSAARDRHNEQFF.

The J gene is TRBJ2-4, the V gene TRBV5-5, with D possibly being TRBD1 (6 bases). The CDR3 runs 14 residues. V lost 3 bases and J 6 bases, leaving 13 bases between the germline ends. Germline V gene data show CDR1 as SGHKS and CDR2 as YYEKEE (reference sequence). The CDR3 region has the DNA TGTGCCAGCAGCTCCAGGGGTGCCGGAAACATTCAGTACTTC. Its protein product is CASSSRGAGNIQYF.

The chain recombines TRBV7-8 with TRBJ2-7; D possibly corresponds to TRBD1 (6 bases). Germline V lookup: CDR1 SGHVS, CDR2 FQNEAQ. The CDR3 is 14 amino acids. Trimming took off 4 bases at V and 2 bases at J, with 12 bases between the two ends. The CDR3 is CASSSIQGPYEQYF. CDR3 coding DNA: TGTGCCAGCAGCTCAATACAGGGACCCTACGAGCAGTACTTC.

This rearrangement joins TRBV29-1 to TRBJ2-3; 11 bases agree with TRBD1. With V trimmed by 8 bases and J by 4 bases, 14 bases remained unmatched. This CDR3 region has 16 residues. Germline CDR1 reads SQVTM; CDR2 reads ANQGSEA. This CDR3 is CSHRTGGQGAADTQYF. CDR3 DNA sequence: TGCAGCCATCGGACGGGAGGACAGGGGGCCGCAGATACGCAGTATTTT.

The rearrangement joins TRBV20-1 to TRBJ2-1; D is unclear. Germline CDR1 DFQATT, CDR2 SNEGSKA (reference sequence). Trimming stripped 1 base from V and 0 bases from J, with 13 bases between. The CDR3 runs to 16 residues. In nucleotides, the CDR3 is TGCAGTGCTAGAGCCCTTCAGGAGTCCTCCTACAATGAGCAGTTCTTC. Translated, it gives CSARALQESSYNEQFF.

The chain has TRBV9 and TRBJ2-1; D unresolved. Between the trimmed V and J ends, which lost 0 bases and 9 bases, there was a span of 16 bases. CDR3 size: 15 residues. Germline assignment: CDR1 SGDLS and CDR2 YYNGEE. Here the CDR3 reads CASSVEVGRPREQFF. The CDR3 DNA sequence: TGTGCCAGCAGCGTAGAAGTGGGTCGCCCGCGTGAGCAGTTCTTC.

The chain has TRBV19 and TRBJ1-6; D is ambiguous. V gave up 8 bases and J gave up 0 bases, with 5 bases separating them. CDR3 length equals 13 residues. Germline values: CDR1 LNHDA, CDR2 SQIVND (reference sequence). CDR3 region: CASSNSYNSPLHF. The DNA of the CDR3 is TGTGCCAGTTCAAACTCCTATAATTCACCCCTCCACTTT.

The chain employs TRBV7-9 and TRBJ2-7, with 9 bases aligning to TRBD1. The end of the DNA fits TRBJ2-5 better, so the J call may be wrong. Germline V gene data show CDR1 as SEHNR and CDR2 as FQNEAQ (reference sequence). CDR3 length equals 15 residues. The CDR3 region is CASSCVDRGEETQYF. Here the CDR3 DNA reads TGTGCCAGCAGCTGCGTGGACAGGGGAGAAGAGACCCAGTACTTC.

The V and J genes are TRBV2 and TRBJ2-5; the match to TRBD2 covers 9 bases. V shed 6 bases and J 11 bases; nucleotides not matched to a gene: 13. Per the germline V gene, CDR1 is SNHLY and CDR2 is FYNNEI. The CDR3 has 14 residues. The CDR3 here is CASRSSGASYKQYF. CDR3 nucleotide sequence: TGTGCCAGCAGGTCTAGCGGGGCCAGCTACAAGCAGTACTTC.

A few counts support this clonotype. Here the CDR3 DNA reads TGTGCCAGCAGTTACCCGGACCCTTGGATCGATGGCTACACCTTC. Its protein is CASSYPDPWIDGYTF. The chain links TRBV6-6 to TRBJ1-2, with D unclear. V lost 2 bases to trimming and J lost 6 bases, with 16 bases between them. Germline loops: CDR1 MNHNY, CDR2 SVGAGI (reference sequence). This CDR3 is 15 amino acids long.

Comment on this clonotype: Germline is not matched at one junction end, which may reflect a read error. This sequence joins TRBV6-1 and TRBJ2-7; 13 bases agree with TRBD2. Per the germline V gene, CDR1 is MNHNS and CDR2 is SASEGT. The CDR3 length is 15 residues. The CDR3 DNA sequence: TGTGCCAGCAGTTCCTGGACTAGCGGGAGCTACGAGCGGTACTTC. Translated: CASSSWTSGSYERYF.

The chain uses TRBV7-2 and TRBJ1-6, with TRBD1 matching 9 bases. The CDR3 runs 18 residues. Germline V CDR1 and CDR2: SGHTA, FQGNSA. With 5 bases clipped from V and 7 bases from J, the junction kept 15 bases outside the gene matches. CDR3 nucleotide sequence: TGTGCCAGCAGCGATCGACAGGGGGGGAGGATATTGAATTCACCCCTCCACTTT. The encoded protein is CASSDRQGGRILNSPLHF.

This clonotype came up many times. The chain joins TRBV9 to TRBJ2-3; D remains unclear. Germline values: CDR1 SGDLS, CDR2 YYNGEE. The germline V and J ends were trimmed by 0 bases and 2 bases, with 13 bases remaining between them. The CDR3 consists of 16 residues. CDR3 bases: TGTGCCAGCAGCGTAGTAGAGAACTCGCACACAGATACGCAGTATTTT. Its translation: CASSVVENSHTDTQYF.